This entry lists 20 T cell receptor beta chains sequenced from one sample in a study of cytomegalovirus exposure and HLA in healthy donors. Vbeta (60) and Jbeta (13) primers were used in the PCR. TCRdb's table, derived via immunoSEQ multiplex PCR, lists solely in-frame clones and lacks some. This table holds about 170,000 clones, approximately 80% found once. Sample: PBMCs. The receptors were sampled from a man between 18 and 29 years old in good health and CMV-seronegative.

This chain connects TRBV7-9 to TRBJ2-3, with a tentative D call TRBD2 (5 bases). Trimming took off 5 bases at V and 0 bases at J, with 18 bases between the two ends. The length of the CDR3 is 17 residues. The germline V gene encodes CDR1 SEHNR and CDR2 FQNEAQ (reference sequence). CDR3 nucleotide sequence: TGTGCCAGCAGCCTCGTCCACGGGGAACTAAGCACAGATACGCAGTATTTT. Translating it yields CASSLVHGELSTDTQYF.

The chain joins TRBV7-8 to TRBJ2-7; 9 bases map to TRBD1. The CDR3 is 18 amino acids. Trimming removed 0 bases from V and 3 bases from J; junction bases left unmatched: 12. The germline V gene has CDR1 SGHVS and CDR2 FQNEAQ. The CDR3 sequence is CASSLALWPTGGRYEQYF. The CDR3 DNA is TGTGCCAGCAGCTTAGCGCTATGGCCTACAGGGGGCCGCTACGAGCAGTACTTC.

The CDR3 sequence: CASQGLADEQYF. CDR3 bases: TGTGCCAGCCAAGGACTAGCGGATGAGCAGTACTTC. The chain recombines TRBV27 with TRBJ2-7; 10 nucleotides align to TRBD2. The germline gives CDR1 MNHEY, CDR2 SMNVEV (reference sequence). The CDR3 extends over 12 amino acids. With 8 bases clipped from V and 7 bases from J, the junction kept 5 bases outside the gene matches.

V and J are TRBV28 and TRBJ2-5; a possible D gene is TRBD1 (6 bases). V lost 3 bases and J 5 bases, leaving 19 bases between the germline ends. The V gene's germline CDR1 is MDHEN and CDR2 SYDVKM. The CDR3 length is 16 residues. The CDR3 DNA follows: TGTGCCAGCAGTTTCCCCAATCCGGGACAACAGGAGACCCAGTACTTC. This encodes CASSFPNPGQQETQYF.

This clone was recorded once. This sequence joins TRBV5-1 and TRBJ2-1; a possible D gene is TRBD1 (6 bases). V lost 4 bases and J lost 3, with 11 bases in between. Germline V gene lookup returns CDR1 SGHRS and CDR2 YFSETQ. This CDR3 has 14 amino acids. This CDR3 is CASSPRTDYNEQFF. CDR3 coding DNA: TGCGCCAGCAGCCCTCGGACAGACTACAATGAGCAGTTCTTC.

The chain couples TRBV11-2 to TRBJ2-7; 7 bases line up with TRBD2. This CDR3 has 14 amino acids. V was pared by 3 bases and J by 0 bases, with 2 bases of the junction left unmatched. CDR1 and CDR2 (germline): SGHAT, FQNNGV. CDR3 DNA: TGTGCCAGCAGCTTCGGGACTACCTCCTACGAGCAGTACTTC. This translates into CASSFGTTSYEQYF.

The chain carries TRBV28 and TRBJ1-2; 7 positions match TRBD1. CDR1 MDHEN and CDR2 SYDVKM come from the germline V gene. The length of the CDR3 is 14 residues. V shed 2 bases, J shed 4 bases, and the junction held 4 bases outside the gene matches. The CDR3 is CASSLAGGSYGYTF. DNA for the CDR3: TGTGCCAGCAGTTTAGCAGGGGGGAGCTATGGCTACACCTTC.

The CDR3 DNA reads as TGTGCCAGCAGCTCCCTAGCGGCGAACACAGATACGCAGTATTTT. Protein: CASSSLAANTDTQYF. The chain recombines TRBV27 with TRBJ2-3; 7 bases are shared with TRBD2. Germline loops: CDR1 MNHEY, CDR2 SMNVEV (reference sequence). The CDR3 totals 15 residues. V was clipped by 6 bases and J by 2 bases; unmatched bases: 8.

The chain is built from TRBV15 and TRBJ2-5; a weak D match, TRBD1 (5 bases). With the DNA end fitting TRBJ2-7 better, the J assignment may be wrong. The CDR3 consists of 15 residues. Germline loops: CDR1 LNHNV, CDR2 YYDKDF (reference sequence). The CDR3 nucleotides read TGTGCCACCAGCAGTGGCAAGGGGCAGACCTACGAGCAGTACTTC. Its protein product is CATSSGKGQTYEQYF.

The V and J genes are TRBV27 and TRBJ2-5; no clear D gene. Looked up from germline, CDR1 is MNHEY and CDR2 is SMNVEV (reference sequence). V lost 3 bases to trimming and J lost 5 bases, with 10 bases between them. This CDR3 comprises 13 residues. CDR3 sequence reads: CASSFRYGETQYF. CDR3 nucleotide sequence: TGTGCCAGCAGTTTCCGTTACGGGGAGACCCAGTACTTC.

This rearrangement joins TRBV2 to TRBJ2-7; possible D gene TRBD1, 5 bases. Trimming left V 4 bases short and J 4 bases short, with 11 bases between. Germline V gene lookup returns CDR1 SNHLY and CDR2 FYNNEI. The CDR3 sequence is 13 residues long. The CDR3 here is CASSADRRYEQYF. In DNA form, the CDR3 reads TGTGCCAGCAGTGCCGACAGACGTTACGAGCAGTACTTC.

The chain links TRBV5-6 to TRBJ1-4; TRBD1 matches at 8 bases. This CDR3 comprises 12 residues. Germline-derived CDR1 and CDR2 are SGHDT and YYEEEE. V lost 5 bases to trimming and J lost 8 bases; unmatched junction nucleotides: 2. Here the CDR3 DNA reads TGTGCCAGCAGGAGGACAGGGGAAAAACTGTTTTTT. Translating it yields CASRRTGEKLFF.

This clone was recorded a few times. This chain links TRBV5-5 with TRBJ1-6; D possibly corresponds to TRBD1 (5 bases). The V end was cut by 4 bases, the J end by 11 bases, with 16 bases between. Per the germline V gene, CDR1 is SGHKS and CDR2 is YYEKEE (reference sequence). This CDR3 region has 14 residues. The CDR3 sequence: CASSTGLQPAPLHF. The CDR3, as DNA: TGTGCCAGCAGCACGGGACTCCAACCTGCACCCCTCCACTTT.

This rearrangement joins TRBV9 to TRBJ1-3; 7 nucleotides agree with TRBD1. From germline, CDR1 is SGDLS and CDR2 YYNGEE. The CDR3 is 14 residues long. V was pared by 4 bases and J by 2 bases, with 3 bases of the junction left unmatched. DNA for the CDR3: TGTGCCAGCAGCTACACAGGGGCTGGAAACACCATATATTTT. Translation: CASSYTGAGNTIYF. The full variable domain, in which reference TRBV9 and TRBJ1-3 provide the parts outside the CDR3, is DSGVTQTPKHLITATGQRVTLRCSPRSGDLSVYWYQQSLDQGLQFLIQYYNGEERAKGNILERFSAQQFPDLHSELNLSSLELGDSALYFCASSYTGAGNTIYFGEGSWLTVV.

The V gene is TRBV30, the J gene TRBJ1-1, with 8 bases that match TRBD1. Germline values: CDR1 GTSNPN, CDR2 SVGIG (reference sequence). After removal of 8 bases from V and 4 bases from J, the junction contained 12 bases not matched to a gene. The CDR3 has 14 residues. CDR3 DNA: TGTGCCCGCGGTACCGACAGGGGATCCACTGAAGCTTTCTTT. Translation: CARGTDRGSTEAFF.

This chain joins TRBV14 and TRBJ1-4; the D is unclear. V lost 0 bases and J 6 bases, leaving 14 bases between the germline ends. CDR3 length equals 16 residues. CDR1 SGHDN and CDR2 FVKESK come from the germline V gene. CDR3: CASSQEVVGSDEKLFF. CDR3 nucleotides: TGTGCCAGCAGCCAAGAAGTCGTAGGGAGTGATGAAAAACTGTTTTTT.

This clone was counted a single time. The chain uses TRBV18 and TRBJ1-5; the D gene is possibly TRBD1 (6 bases). Germline loops: CDR1 KGHSH, CDR2 LQKENI. V was shortened by 3 bases and J by 4 bases, with 19 bases between the two germline ends. The CDR3 spans 17 residues. CDR3 in DNA: TGTGCCAGCTCACCCCGAAACCTTTTGGACAGAAATCAGCCCCAGCATTTT. Its translation: CASSPRNLLDRNQPQHF.

This clone has a single count. The CDR3 sequence is CASSYGSGVSYEQYF. CDR3 DNA: TGTGCCAGCAGTTACGGATCAGGGGTATCCTACGAGCAGTACTTC. The chain links TRBV6-5 to TRBJ2-7; D is perhaps TRBD1 (6 bases). The CDR3 runs 15 residues. Germline lookup yields CDR1 MNHEY and CDR2 SVGAGI. The germline V and J ends were trimmed by 2 bases and 1 base, with 12 bases remaining between them.

V gene TRBV6-1 combines with J gene TRBJ2-5; TRBD2 agrees at 13 bases. Germline lookup yields CDR1 MNHNS and CDR2 SASEGT. Losses at the gene ends were 4 bases for V and 5 bases for J; bases not matched to a gene: 4. The CDR3 has 15 residues. For the CDR3, the DNA is TGTGCCAGCAGTGCGGGACTAGCGGGACGGGAGACCCAGTACTTC. Its protein product is CASSAGLAGRETQYF.

The chain carries TRBV4-2 and TRBJ2-4; the D gene is possibly TRBD1 (6 bases). The germline V gene has CDR1 LGHNA and CDR2 YNFKEQ. The germline V and J ends were trimmed by 4 bases and 5 bases, with 12 bases remaining between them. The CDR3 has 14 residues. The DNA of the CDR3 is TGTGCCAGCAGCCCTCAGGGGCAGCAAAACATTCAGTACTTC. Translating gives CASSPQGQQNIQYF.